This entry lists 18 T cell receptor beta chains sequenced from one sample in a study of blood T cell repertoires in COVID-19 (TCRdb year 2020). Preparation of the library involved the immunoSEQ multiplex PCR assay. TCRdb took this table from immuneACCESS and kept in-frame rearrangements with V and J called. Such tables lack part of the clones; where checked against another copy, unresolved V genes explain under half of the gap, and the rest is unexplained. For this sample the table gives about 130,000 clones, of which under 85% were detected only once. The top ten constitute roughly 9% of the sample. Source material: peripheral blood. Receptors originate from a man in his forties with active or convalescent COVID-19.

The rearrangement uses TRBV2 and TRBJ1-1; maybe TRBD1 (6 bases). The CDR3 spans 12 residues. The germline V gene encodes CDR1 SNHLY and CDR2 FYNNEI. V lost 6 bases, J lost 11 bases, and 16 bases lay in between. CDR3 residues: CASRWGPGDAFF. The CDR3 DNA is TGTGCCAGCAGATGGGGCCCAGGGGACGCTTTCTTT.

The CDR3 bases are TGTGCCAGCAGTCTTACGGGTACCGGGGTCTATAATTCACCCCTCCACTTT. Translation gives CASSLTGTGVYNSPLHF. The chain is built from TRBV6-6 and TRBJ1-6; D gene uncertain. Trimming shortened V by 5 bases and J by 3 bases, and 17 bases separated the two germline ends. There are 17 residues in the CDR3. Germline V gene lookup returns CDR1 MNHNY and CDR2 SVGAGI (reference sequence).

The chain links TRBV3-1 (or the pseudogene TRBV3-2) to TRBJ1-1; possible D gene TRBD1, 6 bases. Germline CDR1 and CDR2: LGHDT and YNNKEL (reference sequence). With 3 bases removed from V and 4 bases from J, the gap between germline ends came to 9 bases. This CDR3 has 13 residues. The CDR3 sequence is CASSQGAATEAFF. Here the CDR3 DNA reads TGTGCCAGCAGCCAGGGGGCCGCCACTGAAGCTTTCTTT.

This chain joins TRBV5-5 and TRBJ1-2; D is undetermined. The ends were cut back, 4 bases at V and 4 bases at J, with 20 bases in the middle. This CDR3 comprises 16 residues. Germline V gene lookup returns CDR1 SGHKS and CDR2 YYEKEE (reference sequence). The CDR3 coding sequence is TGTGCCAGCAGCACCGGGCCTTCCGGAGGTAGCTATGGCTACACCTTC. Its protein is CASSTGPSGGSYGYTF.

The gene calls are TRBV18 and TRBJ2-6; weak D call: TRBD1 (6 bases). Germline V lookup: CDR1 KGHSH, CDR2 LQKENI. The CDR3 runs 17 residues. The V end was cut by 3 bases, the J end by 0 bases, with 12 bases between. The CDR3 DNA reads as TGTGCCAGCTCACCGGGGGCCCCTCACTCTGGGGCCAACGTCCTGACTTTC. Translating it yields CASSPGAPHSGANVLTF.

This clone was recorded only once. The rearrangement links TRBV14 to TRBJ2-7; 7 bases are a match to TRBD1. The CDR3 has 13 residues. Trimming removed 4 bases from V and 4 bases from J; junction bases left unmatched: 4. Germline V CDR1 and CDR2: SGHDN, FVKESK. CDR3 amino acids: CASSLDRVYEQYF. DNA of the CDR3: TGTGCCAGCAGCCTAGACAGGGTTTACGAGCAGTACTTC. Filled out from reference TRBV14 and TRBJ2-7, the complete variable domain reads EAGVTQFPSHSVIEKGQTVTLRCDPISGHDNLYWYRRVMGKEIKFLLHFVKESKQDESGMPNNRFLAERTGGTYSTLKVQPAELEDSGVYFCASSLDRVYEQYFGPGTRLTVT.

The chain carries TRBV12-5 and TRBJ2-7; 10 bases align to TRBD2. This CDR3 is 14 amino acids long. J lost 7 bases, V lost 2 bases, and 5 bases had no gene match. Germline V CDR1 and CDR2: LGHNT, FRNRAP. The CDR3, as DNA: TGTGCTAGTGGTTTGAGCGGGGGGGCGAGTGAGCAGTACTTC. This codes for CASGLSGGASEQYF.

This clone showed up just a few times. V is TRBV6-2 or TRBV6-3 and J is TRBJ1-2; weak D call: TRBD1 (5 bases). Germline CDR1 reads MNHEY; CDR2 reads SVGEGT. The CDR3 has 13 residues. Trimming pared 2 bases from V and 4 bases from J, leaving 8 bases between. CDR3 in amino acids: CASSYQGTYGYTF. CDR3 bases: TGTGCCAGCAGTTACCAGGGAACCTATGGCTACACCTTC.

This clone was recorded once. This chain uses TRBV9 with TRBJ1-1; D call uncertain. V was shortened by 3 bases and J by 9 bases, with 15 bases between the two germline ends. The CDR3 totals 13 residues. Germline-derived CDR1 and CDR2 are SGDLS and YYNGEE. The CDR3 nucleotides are TGTGCCAGCAGCGGCTCCTTGACTAGGCAAGCTTTCTTT. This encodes CASSGSLTRQAFF.

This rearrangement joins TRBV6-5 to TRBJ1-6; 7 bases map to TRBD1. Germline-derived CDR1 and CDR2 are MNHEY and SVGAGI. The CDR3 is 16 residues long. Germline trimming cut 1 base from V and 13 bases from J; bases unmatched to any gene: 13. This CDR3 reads CASSYFAVRGQMPLHF. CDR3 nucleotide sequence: TGTGCCAGCAGTTACTTTGCGGTCAGGGGACAGATGCCCCTCCACTTT.

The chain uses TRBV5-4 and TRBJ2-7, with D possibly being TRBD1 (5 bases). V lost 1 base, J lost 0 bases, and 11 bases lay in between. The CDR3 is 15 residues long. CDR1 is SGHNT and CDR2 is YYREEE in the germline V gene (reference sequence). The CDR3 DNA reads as TGTGCCAGCAGCTTGCAGGGTGTTTACTCCTACGAGCAGTACTTC. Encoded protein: CASSLQGVYSYEQYF.

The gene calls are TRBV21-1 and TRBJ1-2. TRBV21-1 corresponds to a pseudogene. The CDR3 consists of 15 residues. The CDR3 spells CASSKGWRGNYGYTF. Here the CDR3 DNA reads TGTGCCAGCAGCAAAGGTTGGCGGGGGAACTATGGCTACACCTTC.

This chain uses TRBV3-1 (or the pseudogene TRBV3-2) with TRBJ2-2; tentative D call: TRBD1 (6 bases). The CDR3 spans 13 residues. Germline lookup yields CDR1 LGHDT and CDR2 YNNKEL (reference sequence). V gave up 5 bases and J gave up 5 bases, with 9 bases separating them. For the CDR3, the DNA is TGTGCCAGCAGCTCCAGGGGAACCGGGGAGCTGTTTTTT. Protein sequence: CASSSRGTGELFF.

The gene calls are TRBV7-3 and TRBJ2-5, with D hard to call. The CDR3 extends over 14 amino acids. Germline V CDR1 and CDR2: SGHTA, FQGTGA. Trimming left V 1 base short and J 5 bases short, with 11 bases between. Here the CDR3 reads CASSLIASDETQYF. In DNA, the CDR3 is TGTGCCAGCAGCTTAATAGCCAGCGACGAGACCCAGTACTTC.

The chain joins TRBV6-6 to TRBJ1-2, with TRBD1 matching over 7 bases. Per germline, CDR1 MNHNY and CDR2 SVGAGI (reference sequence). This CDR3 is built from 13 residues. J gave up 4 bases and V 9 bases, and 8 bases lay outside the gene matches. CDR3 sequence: CASTGVSVYGYTF. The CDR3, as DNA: TGTGCCAGTACAGGGGTATCTGTCTATGGCTACACCTTC.

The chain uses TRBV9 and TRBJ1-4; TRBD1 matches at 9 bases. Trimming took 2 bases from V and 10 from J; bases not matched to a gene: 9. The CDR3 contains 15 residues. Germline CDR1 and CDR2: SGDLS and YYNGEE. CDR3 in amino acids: CASSVGDRALVKLFF. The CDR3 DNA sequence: TGTGCCAGCAGCGTTGGGGACAGGGCATTGGTAAAACTGTTTTTT. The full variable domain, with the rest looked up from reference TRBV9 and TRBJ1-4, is DSGVTQTPKHLITATGQRVTLRCSPRSGDLSVYWYQQSLDQGLQFLIQYYNGEERAKGNILERFSAQQFPDLHSELNLSSLELGDSALYFCASSVGDRALVKLFFGSGTQLSVL.

CDR3 nucleotide sequence: TGTGCCAGCAGCTCTATTACGAGGGCCAATCAGCCCCAGCATTTT. This gives the protein CASSSITRANQPQHF. V usage is TRBV6-5 and J usage is TRBJ1-5; D unresolved. V was shortened by 6 bases and J by 3 bases, with 15 bases between the two germline ends. The germline V gene has CDR1 MNHEY and CDR2 SVGAGI. This CDR3 region has 15 residues.

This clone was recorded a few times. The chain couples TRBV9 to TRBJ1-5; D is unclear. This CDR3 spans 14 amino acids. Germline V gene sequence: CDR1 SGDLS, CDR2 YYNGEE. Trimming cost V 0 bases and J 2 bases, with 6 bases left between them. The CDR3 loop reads CASSVDQGNQPQHF. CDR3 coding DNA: TGTGCCAGCAGCGTAGATCAGGGCAATCAGCCCCAGCATTTT. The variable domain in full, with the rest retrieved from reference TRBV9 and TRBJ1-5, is DSGVTQTPKHLITATGQRVTLRCSPRSGDLSVYWYQQSLDQGLQFLIQYYNGEERAKGNILERFSAQQFPDLHSELNLSSLELGDSALYFCASSVDQGNQPQHFGDGTRLSIL.